This T cell receptor beta chain derives from a study of cytomegalovirus exposure and HLA in healthy donors (dated by TCRdb to about 2017). Turning to the overall study: An earlier analysis of 587 of the donors reported 276 Gb of sequence data and more than 90 million unique TCR beta sequences from 150 million to 200 million T cells. Alongside the repertoire data, information on donor age, sex, ethnicity and CMV serostatus was compiled. Of the 300 to 500 genotyped donors, approximately 81% were placed in the genetic ancestry cluster associated with self-reported Caucasian donors. Both class I and class II loci were covered by HLA typing, at four-digit resolution. Typing coverage varied by locus: roughly 629-640 donors for A, B, C, DRB1 and DQB1; roughly 560 for DQA1; around 610 for DPA1; about 450 for DPB1. An earlier analysis of around 580 of the donors used high-throughput TCR beta sequencing to judge whether each TCR beta V gene segment behaved as functional or pseudogenic. The study used immunosequencing to profile the T cell repertoires of more than 650 subjects and linked those repertoires to cytomegalovirus serostatus. Rather than drawing on any new phenotypic data, the later analysis identified candidate immune exposures from TCR beta sequences and the way those sequences occurred across donors. An early release that covered about 600 HLA-typed donors contained approximately 290 gigabases of sequencing data and 75 million to 100 million unique TCR sequences. Several DR-DQ haplotypes were handled as single units for association and clustering because linkage in the cohort was strong. The study aimed to test whether signatures of past pathogen exposure could be identified by cataloging public T cell receptors. A later genetic analysis took genome-wide SNP genotypes for 398 of the 666 donors and used that subset as a discovery cohort. To study patterns of TCR occurrence, a later analysis re-analyzed previously published TCR beta repertoires from around 670 donors and added high-resolution HLA genotyping. The study combined high-throughput TCR immunosequencing, statistical association of individual TCRs with disease status, and machine learning to predict cytomegalovirus infection status. Every repertoire in the discovery cohort had been generated on one and the same sequencing platform. Besides the first cohort of about 730 subjects, a separate validation cohort made up of roughly 120 different subjects was used. On average, roughly 240,000 unique TCR beta nucleotide sequences were sequenced per donor among some 430 genotyped donors of the cohort, with around 19% of those sequences being non-productive. Summary of the overall study and its limitations: In a later analysis, the rate of TCR association differed among HLA loci, with DRB1 alleles having the most associated TCRs and HLA-C alleles having the fewest. A later analysis associated 15,000 or so TCR beta sequences with specific HLA alleles at a false discovery rate of 0.05. The authors suggested that the approach could potentially be extended to other disease states and immunological phenotypes. A later analysis found that HLA-associated TCR beta chains were more clonally expanded and had lower generation probabilities than equally common non-associated chains. Several of the top co-occurrence clusters appeared to be linked to parvovirus B19, influenza, CMV and Epstein-Barr virus, according to a later analysis. When HLA alleles, especially DR and DQ, strongly co-occurred, attributing TCR associations to individual alleles was difficult. The classifier was reported to diagnose cytomegalovirus status with high specificity and sensitivity in both the original and validation cohorts. A later genetic analysis reported fewer N-insertions in productive TCRs among donors in an Asian-associated ancestry cluster than the roughly 700-donor mean. Because counts were too low, fewer than 20 rarely observed V segments, including chromosome 9 orphons, were excluded from the earlier analysis of some 540 of the donors. According to a later analysis, most CMV-associated TCR beta chains appeared to be HLA-restricted, and the HLA associations seemed to be driven largely by CMV exposure. An earlier analysis of around 500 of the donors showed that most TCR beta V segments appeared in productive rearrangements either about 90% or about 30% of the time, which broadly matched IMGT annotations. Linkage disequilibrium might explain the correlated functional status among segregating V segments, but an unknown experimental factor could not be ruled out. The sequencing pipeline was judged likely to have produced a cluster of highly shared sequence variants as a technical artifact. Because HLA typing was unavailable for some donors at each locus, only the typed subset was used in association tests. Only TCR beta chains were sequenced in this cohort, and the absence of alpha or paired-chain data limited detectable features. In vitro tests confirmed that a few of the cytomegalovirus-associated TCR beta chains recognize cytomegalovirus antigens. The study gave a list of 150 to 200 TCR beta chains associated with cytomegalovirus. A further reported finding was that TCR beta sequences accurately predicted the HLA-A and HLA-B alleles for most subjects in the first cohort. Most TCR sequences were observed very rarely across donors, whereas some public TCRs were present in many individuals. Sequencing depth was assumed to be roughly uniform across donors in the presence/absence analyses, though that assumption may not hold. The only immune exposure information available for the cohort was CMV serostatus. V-gene and J-gene trimming of TCR beta chains was associated with a missense DCLRE1C variant in a later genetic analysis, and the association was replicated in an independent cohort.

The receptor library was made with the immunoSEQ multiplex PCR assay. For the multiplex PCR, a mixture combining 60 forward primers for TCR Vbeta segments and 13 reverse primers for TCR Jbeta segments was used. The CDR3 region of rearranged TCR beta genes was amplified from genomic DNA with a multiplex PCR assay. Amplified TCR beta libraries were sequenced as 87-base-pair reads on the Illumina HiSeq System. The study's processing was this. A later analysis tallied some 79 million unique TCR beta chains across the 666 repertoires, and about 10 million of those chains were shared by two or more donors. Raw reads were error-corrected and collapsed into unique sequences by a nearest-neighbor algorithm in which closely related sequences were merged to remove PCR and sequencing errors. To assign V, D and J gene segments, CDR3 sequences were aligned to IMGT reference sequences. For a sequence to be retained, a match of at least six nucleotides to both a V gene segment and a J gene segment was required. Rearrangements were called productive when the CDR3 lacked stop codons and stayed in frame with V and J; all others were non-productive. CDR3 was defined by IMGT convention, running from the second conserved V-encoded cysteine to the conserved J-encoded phenylalanine. The earlier analysis of 550 to 650 of the donors excluded any sequence lacking an unambiguous match to a single V gene segment. In an earlier analysis of 587 of the donors, a V segment was called functional when productive rearrangements were above 56.7%, and segregating when the standard deviation between donors exceeded 5%. A statistical classification framework was built to diagnose cytomegalovirus status from the catalog of TCR beta chain sequences. A later analysis assigned V and J genes by comparing TCR nucleotide sequences with IMGT/GENE-DB human TR gene sequences. The TCRdist pipeline was used in a later analysis to assign CDR3 sequences and most-parsimonious VDJ recombination scenarios. In a later analysis, each TCR beta chain was defined by its CDR3 amino acid sequence together with its V-gene family, and reads lacking a unique V-gene family were excluded. A later analysis removed several hundred highly shared, low-generation-probability nucleotide sequences to deal with suspected cross-contamination and a sequencing artifact. A later analysis calculated a clonal expansion index for each public chain from normalized within-repertoire ranks of inferred template counts. In a later analysis, generation probabilities were computed using a VDJ recombination model fitted to out-of-frame rearrangements, and the results were checked against IGoR. A later analysis scored TCR-TCR, TCR-HLA and TCR-CMV co-occurrence with hypergeometric tests, applying a repertoire-size bias correction to TCR pairs. A later analysis estimated false discovery rates by permuting HLA or CMV assignments 20 times. In a later analysis, co-occurring TCRs were grouped with DBSCAN, and TCRdist sequence similarity was added when clustering was performed within HLA-allele-positive subsets. Repertoires with fewer than 30,000 or more than 120,000 public chains, plus five repertoires with anomalous nucleotide sharing, were excluded from co-occurrence clustering. The clones in this table, taken by TCRdb from immuneACCESS, are in-frame only. Not every clone is retained; where verified, under half of the shortfall comes from an unresolved V gene, and the cause of the rest is unknown. That table furnishes V, J and clone size, whereas the DNA furnished D and trimming. The sample's table lists a count of 65,000 to 80,000 clones. Approximately 4.2% of the sample rests with the top ten.

Of note for this clone: The target of this receptor is not known.

In total, 500 to 700 healthy bone marrow donors made up the cohort. At the time of sampling, every cohort member was nominally healthy, though immune exposures that went unrecorded were likely present. The donor was CMV seronegative and was included in the group of 352 seronegative cohort members. A peripheral blood sample was collected from each donor, and TCR beta sequencing was performed on peripheral blood mononuclear cells. The Qiagen DNeasy Blood Extraction Kit was used to extract genomic DNA from the blood cell samples. What was sequenced was PBMCs. This TCR came from a man aged 25-40 years in good health and CMV-seronegative.

The CDR3 reads CASSLFLAALTYNEQFF. The nucleotide sequence reads TGTGCCAGCAGCCTCTTTCTAGCGGCTTTAACCTACAATGAGCAGTTCTTC. The V and J genes are TRBV13 and TRBJ2-1; TRBD2 fits 7 bases in the junction. Germline trimming: 5 bases from V, 2 bases from J; junction bases outside gene matches: 12. From cysteine to phenylalanine, the CDR3 is 17 amino acids long. Left in the record is the CDR3 DNA by itself, 51 bases read in frame from the first base. CDR1 and CDR2 (PRHDT, FYEKMQ) derive from the germline V gene (reference sequence).